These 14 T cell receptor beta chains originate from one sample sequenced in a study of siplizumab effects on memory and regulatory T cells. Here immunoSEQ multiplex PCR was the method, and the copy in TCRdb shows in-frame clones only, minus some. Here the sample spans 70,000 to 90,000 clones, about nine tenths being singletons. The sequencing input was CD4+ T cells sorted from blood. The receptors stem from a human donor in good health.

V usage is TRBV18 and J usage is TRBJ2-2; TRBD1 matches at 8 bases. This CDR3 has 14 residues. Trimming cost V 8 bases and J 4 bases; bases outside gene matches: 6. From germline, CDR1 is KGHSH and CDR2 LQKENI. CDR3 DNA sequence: TGTGCCAGCGGACAGGGTATGCCCACCGGGGAGCTGTTTTTT. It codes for CASGQGMPTGELFF.

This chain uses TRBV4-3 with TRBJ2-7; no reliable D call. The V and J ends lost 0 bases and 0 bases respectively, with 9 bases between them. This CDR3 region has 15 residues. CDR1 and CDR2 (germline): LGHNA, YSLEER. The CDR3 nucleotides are TGCGCCAGCAGCCAAGAACTAACGAGCTCCTACGAGCAGTACTTC. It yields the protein CASSQELTSSYEQYF.

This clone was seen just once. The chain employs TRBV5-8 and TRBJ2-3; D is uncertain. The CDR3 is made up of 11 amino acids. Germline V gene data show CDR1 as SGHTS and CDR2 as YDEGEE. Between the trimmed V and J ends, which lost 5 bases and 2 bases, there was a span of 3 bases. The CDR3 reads CASRFTDTQYF. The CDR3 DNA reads TGTGCCAGCAGATTCACAGATACGCAGTATTTT.

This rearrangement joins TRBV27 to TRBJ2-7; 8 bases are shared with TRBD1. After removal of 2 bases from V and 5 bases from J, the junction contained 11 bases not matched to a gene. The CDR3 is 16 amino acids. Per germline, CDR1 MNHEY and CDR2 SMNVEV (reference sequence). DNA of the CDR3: TGTGCCAGCAGTTTAAGAGTCCAGGGGGCTAGGAACGAGCAGTACTTC. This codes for CASSLRVQGARNEQYF.

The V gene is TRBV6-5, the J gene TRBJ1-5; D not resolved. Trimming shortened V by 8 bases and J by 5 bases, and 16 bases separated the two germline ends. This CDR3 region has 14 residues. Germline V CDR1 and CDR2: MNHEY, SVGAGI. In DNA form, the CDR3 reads TGTGCCAGCCGACCCTTCAGTGCGGATCAGCCCCAGCATTTT. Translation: CASRPFSADQPQHF.

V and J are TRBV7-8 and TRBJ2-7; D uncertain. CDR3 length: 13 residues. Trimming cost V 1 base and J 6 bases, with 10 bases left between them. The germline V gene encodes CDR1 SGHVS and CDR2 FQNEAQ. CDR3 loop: CASSLVGPSEQYF. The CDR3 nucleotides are TGTGCCAGCAGCTTAGTTGGTCCCTCCGAGCAGTACTTC.

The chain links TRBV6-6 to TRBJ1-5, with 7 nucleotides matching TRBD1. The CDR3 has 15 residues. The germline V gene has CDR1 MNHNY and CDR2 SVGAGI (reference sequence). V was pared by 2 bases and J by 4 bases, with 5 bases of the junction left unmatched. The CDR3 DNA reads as TGTGCCAGCAGTTACGACAGGGACTATAATCAGCCCCAGCATTTT. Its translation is CASSYDRDYNQPQHF.

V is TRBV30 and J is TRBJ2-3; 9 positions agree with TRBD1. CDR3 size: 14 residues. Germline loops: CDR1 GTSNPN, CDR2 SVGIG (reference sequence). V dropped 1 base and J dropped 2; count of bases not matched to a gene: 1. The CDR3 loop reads CAWSGDRATDTQYF. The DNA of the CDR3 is TGTGCCTGGAGTGGGGACAGGGCCACAGATACGCAGTATTTT.

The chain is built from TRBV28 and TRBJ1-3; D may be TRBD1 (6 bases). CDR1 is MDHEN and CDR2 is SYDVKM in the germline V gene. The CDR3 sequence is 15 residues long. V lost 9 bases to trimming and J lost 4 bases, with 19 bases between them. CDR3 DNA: TGTGCCAGTTCCCCGGGGGGGGCGCGAGGAAACACCATATATTTT. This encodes CASSPGGARGNTIYF.

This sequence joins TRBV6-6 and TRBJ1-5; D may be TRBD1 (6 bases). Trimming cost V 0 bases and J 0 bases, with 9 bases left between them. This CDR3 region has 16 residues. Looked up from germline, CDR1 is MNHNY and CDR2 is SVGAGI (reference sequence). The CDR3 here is CASSYSGGRSNQPQHF. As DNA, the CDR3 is TGTGCCAGCAGTTACTCGGGGGGGCGTAGCAATCAGCCCCAGCATTTT.

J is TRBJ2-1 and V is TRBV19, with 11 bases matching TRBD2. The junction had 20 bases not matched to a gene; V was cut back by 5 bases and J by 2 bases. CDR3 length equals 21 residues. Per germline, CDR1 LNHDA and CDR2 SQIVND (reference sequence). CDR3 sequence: CASSAQTSLSGRAGTYNEQFF. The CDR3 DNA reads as TGTGCCAGTAGTGCCCAAACTTCTCTTAGCGGGAGGGCCGGGACCTACAATGAGCAGTTCTTC.

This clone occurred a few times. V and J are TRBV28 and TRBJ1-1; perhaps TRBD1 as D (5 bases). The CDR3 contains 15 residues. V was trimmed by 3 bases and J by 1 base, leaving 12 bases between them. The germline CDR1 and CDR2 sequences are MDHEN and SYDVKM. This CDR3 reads CASSLGRNPNTEAFF. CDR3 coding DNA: TGTGCCAGCAGTTTGGGACGGAACCCGAACACTGAAGCTTTCTTT.

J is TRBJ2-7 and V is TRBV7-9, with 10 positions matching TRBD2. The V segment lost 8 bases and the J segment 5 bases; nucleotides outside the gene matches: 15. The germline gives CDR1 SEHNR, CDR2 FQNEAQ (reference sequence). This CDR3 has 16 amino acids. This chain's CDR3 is CASGSLLSGRAHEQYF. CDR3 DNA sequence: TGTGCCAGCGGGTCGCTCTTAAGCGGGAGGGCCCACGAGCAGTACTTC.

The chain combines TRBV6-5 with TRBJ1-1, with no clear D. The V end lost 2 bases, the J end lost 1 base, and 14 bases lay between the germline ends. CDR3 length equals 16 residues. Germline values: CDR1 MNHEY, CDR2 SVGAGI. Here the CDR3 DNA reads TGTGCCAGCAGTTACGGACTAGGGCATCGGAACACTGAAGCTTTCTTT. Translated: CASSYGLGHRNTEAFF.